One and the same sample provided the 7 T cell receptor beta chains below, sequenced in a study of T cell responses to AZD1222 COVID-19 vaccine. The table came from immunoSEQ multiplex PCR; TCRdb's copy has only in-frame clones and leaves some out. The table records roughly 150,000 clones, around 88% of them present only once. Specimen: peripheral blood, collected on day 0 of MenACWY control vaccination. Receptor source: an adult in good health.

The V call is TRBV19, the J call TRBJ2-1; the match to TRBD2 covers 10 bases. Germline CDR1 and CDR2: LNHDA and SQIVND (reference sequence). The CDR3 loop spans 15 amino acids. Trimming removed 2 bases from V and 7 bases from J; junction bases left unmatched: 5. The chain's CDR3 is CASSIPPSGGNEQFF. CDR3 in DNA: TGTGCCAGTAGTATACCCCCTAGCGGGGGAAATGAGCAGTTCTTC.

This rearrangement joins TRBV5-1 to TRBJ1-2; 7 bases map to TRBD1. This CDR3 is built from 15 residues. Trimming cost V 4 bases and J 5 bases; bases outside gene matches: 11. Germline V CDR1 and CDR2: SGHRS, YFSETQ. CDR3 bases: TGCGCCAGCAGCCCAGTCTACAGGGGACGGTATGGCTACACCTTC. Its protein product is CASSPVYRGRYGYTF.

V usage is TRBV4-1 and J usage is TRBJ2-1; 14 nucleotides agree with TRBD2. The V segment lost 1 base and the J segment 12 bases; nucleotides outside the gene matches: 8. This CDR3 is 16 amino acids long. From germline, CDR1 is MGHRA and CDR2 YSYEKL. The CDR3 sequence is CASSQGPGLAGAGQFF. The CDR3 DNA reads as TGCGCCAGCAGCCAAGGACCGGGACTAGCGGGAGCGGGGCAGTTCTTC.

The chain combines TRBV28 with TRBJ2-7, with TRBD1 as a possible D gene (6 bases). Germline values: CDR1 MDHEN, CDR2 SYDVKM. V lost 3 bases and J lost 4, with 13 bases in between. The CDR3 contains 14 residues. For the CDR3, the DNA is TGTGCCAGCAGTTTCCTGACAGGATCATACGAGCAGTACTTC. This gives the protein CASSFLTGSYEQYF.

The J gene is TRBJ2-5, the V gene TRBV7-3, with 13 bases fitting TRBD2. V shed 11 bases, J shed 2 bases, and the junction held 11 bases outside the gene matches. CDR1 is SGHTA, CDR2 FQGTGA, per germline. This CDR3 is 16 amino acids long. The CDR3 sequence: CASGAGTSGVQETQYF. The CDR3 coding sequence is TGTGCCTCCGGAGCGGGGACTAGCGGGGTACAAGAGACCCAGTACTTC.

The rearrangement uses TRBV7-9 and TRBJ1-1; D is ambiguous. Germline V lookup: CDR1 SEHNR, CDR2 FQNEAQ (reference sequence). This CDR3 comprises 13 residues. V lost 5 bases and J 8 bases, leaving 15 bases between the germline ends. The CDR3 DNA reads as TGTGCCAGCAGCGAAAACCTTCCTGCCGAAGCTTTCTTT. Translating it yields CASSENLPAEAFF.

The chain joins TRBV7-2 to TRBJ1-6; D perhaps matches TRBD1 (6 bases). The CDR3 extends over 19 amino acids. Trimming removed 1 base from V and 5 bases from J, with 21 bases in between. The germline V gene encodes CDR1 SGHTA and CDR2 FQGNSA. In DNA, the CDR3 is TGTGCCAGCAGCTTAGATCTACCGTCCCTAAGACAGGATAATTCACCCCTCCACTTT. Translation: CASSLDLPSLRQDNSPLHF.